The 13 T cell receptor beta chains given below trace back to one sample, sequenced in a study of T cells expressing NK-cell markers. TCRdb re-called the 5' RACE reads; every CDR3 protein appears as one record, without DNA. The sample's table shows about 550,000 distinct CDR3 sequences. Source material: blood T cells: a sorted CD56 or NKG2C T cell subset, CD4+ or CD8+ T cells, or bulk PBMC T cells (not recorded which). The receptors come from a man between 18 and 29 years old in good health.

The rearrangement links TRBV6-1 to TRBJ1-4; absent DNA, TCRdb's TRBD1 call cannot be checked. There are 16 residues in the CDR3. Germline V lookup: CDR1 MNHNS, CDR2 SASEGT. CDR3 amino acids: CASSRDRHATNEKLFF.

The CDR3 spells CASSYMGGFPYGYTF. The rearrangement joins TRBV6-5 to TRBJ1-2; TCRdb reports TRBD1, a call that lacks DNA to check it against. This CDR3 spans 15 amino acids. The germline CDR1 and CDR2 sequences are MNHEY and SVGAGI.

V and J are TRBV10-3 and TRBJ2-3; TCRdb indicates TRBD1, and absent DNA this call remains unverified. The V gene's germline CDR1 is ENHRY and CDR2 SYGVKD. The CDR3 length is 14 residues. CDR3 sequence: CAIRKGQGQDTQYF.

V gene TRBV6-2 or TRBV6-3 combines with J gene TRBJ1-2; TCRdb calls TRBD1, which cannot be checked without DNA. The CDR3 runs to 14 residues. The germline V gene has CDR1 MNHEY and CDR2 SVGEGT. CDR3 protein: CASTDTGIFYGYTF.

The rearrangement joins TRBV6-5 to TRBJ2-1. Germline loops: CDR1 MNHEY, CDR2 SVGAGI. The CDR3 is made up of 18 amino acids. The CDR3 is CASSYSLIGSSSYNEQFF.

The chain is built from TRBV29-1 and TRBJ2-3; as DNA is missing, the TRBD1 call by TCRdb cannot be tested. The CDR3 is 15 amino acids. CDR1 is SQVTM and CDR2 is ANQGSEA in the germline V gene. This CDR3 reads CSVLTGGDYRSTQYF.

The V call is TRBV5-6, the J call TRBJ1-1. The CDR3 is made up of 14 amino acids. Germline CDR1 reads SGHDT; CDR2 reads YYEEEE. CDR3 in amino acids: CASSRGRLNTEAFF.

This chain links TRBV12-3 or TRBV12-4 with TRBJ2-7; TCRdb indicates TRBD1, and absent DNA this call remains unverified. The CDR3 contains 13 residues. This CDR3 reads CASSSQGGHEQYF.

The chain links TRBV12-3 or TRBV12-4 to TRBJ1-6; TCRdb proposes TRBD1, but this gene call is untestable without DNA. This CDR3 contains 15 residues. This chain's CDR3 is CASTAGTGGLSPLHF.

This chain links TRBV5-1 with TRBJ2-1; TCRdb proposes TRBD2, but this gene call is untestable without DNA. CDR3 length equals 15 residues. From germline, CDR1 is SGHRS and CDR2 YFSETQ. CDR3 in amino acids: CASSFSGTSYNEQFF.

The V and J genes are TRBV6-6 and TRBJ2-1; TCRdb names TRBD2, which stays unverified in the absence of DNA. This CDR3 is built from 12 residues. Germline V CDR1 and CDR2: MNHNY, SVGAGI (reference sequence). CDR3 sequence: CASSPRTGEQFF.

This rearrangement joins TRBV12-3 or TRBV12-4 to TRBJ2-4; the D gene TCRdb calls, TRBD2, cannot be checked with no DNA. The CDR3 covers 14 residues. The CDR3 sequence is CASSKTSGINIQYF.

V and J are TRBV18 and TRBJ1-1. Per the germline V gene, CDR1 is KGHSH and CDR2 is LQKENI. The length of the CDR3 is 15 residues. Here the CDR3 reads CASSPPGGWDTEAFF.